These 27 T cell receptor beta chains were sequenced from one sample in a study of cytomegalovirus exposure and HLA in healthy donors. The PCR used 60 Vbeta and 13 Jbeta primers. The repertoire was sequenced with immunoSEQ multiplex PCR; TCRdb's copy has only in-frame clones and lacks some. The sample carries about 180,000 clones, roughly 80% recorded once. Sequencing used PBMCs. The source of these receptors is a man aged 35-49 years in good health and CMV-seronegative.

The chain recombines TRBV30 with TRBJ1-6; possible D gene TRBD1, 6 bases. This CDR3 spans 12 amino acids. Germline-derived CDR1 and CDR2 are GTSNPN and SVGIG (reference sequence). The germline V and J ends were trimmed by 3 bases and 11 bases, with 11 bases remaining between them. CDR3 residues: CAWRTGSPPLHF. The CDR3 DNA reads TGTGCCTGGAGGACAGGTAGCCCACCCCTCCACTTT.

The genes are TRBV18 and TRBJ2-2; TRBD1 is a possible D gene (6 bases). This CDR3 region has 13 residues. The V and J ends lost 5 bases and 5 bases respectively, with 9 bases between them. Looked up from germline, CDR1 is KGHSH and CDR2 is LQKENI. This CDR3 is CASSIDRTGELFF. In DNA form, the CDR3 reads TGTGCCAGCTCAATTGACAGGACCGGGGAGCTGTTTTTT.

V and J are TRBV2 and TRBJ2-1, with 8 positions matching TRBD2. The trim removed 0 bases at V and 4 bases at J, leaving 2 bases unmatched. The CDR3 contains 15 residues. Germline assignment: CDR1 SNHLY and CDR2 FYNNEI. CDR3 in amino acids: CASSEAASGYNEQFF. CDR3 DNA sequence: TGTGCCAGCAGTGAAGCGGCTAGCGGGTACAATGAGCAGTTCTTC.

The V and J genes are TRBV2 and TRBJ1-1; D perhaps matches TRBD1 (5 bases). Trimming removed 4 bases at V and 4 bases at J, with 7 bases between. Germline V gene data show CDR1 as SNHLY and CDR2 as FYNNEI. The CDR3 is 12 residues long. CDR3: CASSAGPTEAFF. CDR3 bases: TGTGCCAGCAGTGCAGGGCCCACTGAAGCTTTCTTT.

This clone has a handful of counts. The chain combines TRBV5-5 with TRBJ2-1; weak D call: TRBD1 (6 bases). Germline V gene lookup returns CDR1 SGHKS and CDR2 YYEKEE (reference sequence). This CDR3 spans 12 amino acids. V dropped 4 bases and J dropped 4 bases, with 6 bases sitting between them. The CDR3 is CASSGQYNEQFF. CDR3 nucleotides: TGTGCCAGCAGCGGACAGTACAATGAGCAGTTCTTC.

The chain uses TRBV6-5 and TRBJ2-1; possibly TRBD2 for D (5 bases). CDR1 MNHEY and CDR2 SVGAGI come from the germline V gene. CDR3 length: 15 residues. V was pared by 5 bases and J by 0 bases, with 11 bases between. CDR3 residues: CASSRSGISYNEQFF. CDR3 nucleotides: TGTGCCAGCAGTCGATCCGGGATCTCCTACAATGAGCAGTTCTTC.

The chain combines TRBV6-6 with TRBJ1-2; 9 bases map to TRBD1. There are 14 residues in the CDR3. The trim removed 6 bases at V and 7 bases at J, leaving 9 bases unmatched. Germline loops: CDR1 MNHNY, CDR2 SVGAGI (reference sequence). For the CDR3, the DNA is TGTGCCAGCAGCCACCGGGACAGGGTTAGTGGCTACACCTTC. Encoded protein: CASSHRDRVSGYTF.

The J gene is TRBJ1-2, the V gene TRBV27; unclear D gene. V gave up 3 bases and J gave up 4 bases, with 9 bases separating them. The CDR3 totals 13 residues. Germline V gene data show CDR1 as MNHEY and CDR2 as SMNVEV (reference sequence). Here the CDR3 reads CASSFGSGYGYTF. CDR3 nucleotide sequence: TGTGCCAGCAGTTTCGGTTCAGGCTATGGCTACACCTTC.

The CDR3 reads CASSPSGSSYEQYF. The CDR3 DNA reads TGTGCCAGCTCACCAAGCGGGAGCTCCTACGAGCAGTACTTC. V is TRBV18 and J is TRBJ2-7; 8 bases are a match to TRBD2. Germline CDR1 and CDR2: KGHSH and LQKENI. J gave up 0 bases and V 2 bases, and 0 bases lay outside the gene matches. The CDR3 covers 14 residues.

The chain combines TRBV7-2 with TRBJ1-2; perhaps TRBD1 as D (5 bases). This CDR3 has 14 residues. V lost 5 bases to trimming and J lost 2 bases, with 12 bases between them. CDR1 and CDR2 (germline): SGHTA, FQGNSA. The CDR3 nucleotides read TGTGCCAGCAGCCAACAGGATTCGAACTATGGCTACACCTTC. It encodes CASSQQDSNYGYTF.

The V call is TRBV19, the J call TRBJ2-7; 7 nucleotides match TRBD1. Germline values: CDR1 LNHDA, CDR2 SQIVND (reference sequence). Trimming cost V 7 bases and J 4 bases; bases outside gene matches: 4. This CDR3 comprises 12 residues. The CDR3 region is CASTDRDYEQYF. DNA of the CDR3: TGTGCCAGTACAGACAGGGATTACGAGCAGTACTTC.

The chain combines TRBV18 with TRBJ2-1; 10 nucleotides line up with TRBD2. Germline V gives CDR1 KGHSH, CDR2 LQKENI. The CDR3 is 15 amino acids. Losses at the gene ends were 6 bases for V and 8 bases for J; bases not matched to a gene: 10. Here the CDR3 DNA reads TGTGCCAGCTCCCTATCTCTAGCGGGAGTGGATGAGCAGTTCTTC. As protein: CASSLSLAGVDEQFF.

The CDR3 nucleotides read TGTGCCATCAACACAAGGGAGGACACTGAAGCTTTCTTT. Its protein is CAINTREDTEAFF. The rearrangement links TRBV10-3 to TRBJ1-1; D is unclear. Germline-derived CDR1 and CDR2 are ENHRY and SYGVKD. V shed 7 bases and J shed 3 bases, with 12 bases lying between them. This CDR3 has 13 amino acids.

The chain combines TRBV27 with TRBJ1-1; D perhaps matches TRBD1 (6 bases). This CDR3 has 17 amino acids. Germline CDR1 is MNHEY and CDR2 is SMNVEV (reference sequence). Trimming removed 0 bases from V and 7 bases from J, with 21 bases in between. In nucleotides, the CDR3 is TGTGCCAGCAGTTTATCGCGGGGGCCGGTACGGGCCGTTGAAGCTTTCTTT. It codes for CASSLSRGPVRAVEAFF.

The CDR3: CSAGEGASGPQHF. The CDR3 DNA reads TGCAGCGCCGGCGAGGGGGCGAGTGGGCCCCAGCATTTT. This chain connects TRBV29-1 to TRBJ1-5; 7 bases are a match to TRBD1. The CDR3 spans 13 residues. Trimming removed 7 bases from V and 9 bases from J; junction bases left unmatched: 12. The germline CDR1 and CDR2 sequences are SQVTM and ANQGSEA.

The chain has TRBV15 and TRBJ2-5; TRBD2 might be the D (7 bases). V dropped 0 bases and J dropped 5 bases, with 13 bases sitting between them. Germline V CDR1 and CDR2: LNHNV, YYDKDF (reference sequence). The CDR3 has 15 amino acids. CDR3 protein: CATSRDRRGGETQYF. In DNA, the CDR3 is TGTGCCACCAGCAGAGACAGAAGGGGGGGGGAGACCCAGTACTTC.

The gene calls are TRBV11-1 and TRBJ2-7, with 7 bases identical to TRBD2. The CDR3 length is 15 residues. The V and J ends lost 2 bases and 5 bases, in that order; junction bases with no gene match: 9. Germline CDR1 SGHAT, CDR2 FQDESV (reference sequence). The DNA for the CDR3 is TGTGCCAGCAGCTTAACTCTGCGGGAGTCCCACGAGCAGTACTTC. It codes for CASSLTLRESHEQYF. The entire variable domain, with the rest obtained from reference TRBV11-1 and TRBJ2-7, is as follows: EAEVAQSPRYKITEKSQAVAFWCDPISGHATLYWYRQILGQGPELLVQFQDESVVDDSQLPKDRFSAERLKGVDSTLKIQPAELGDSAMYLCASSLTLRESHEQYFGPGTRLTVT.

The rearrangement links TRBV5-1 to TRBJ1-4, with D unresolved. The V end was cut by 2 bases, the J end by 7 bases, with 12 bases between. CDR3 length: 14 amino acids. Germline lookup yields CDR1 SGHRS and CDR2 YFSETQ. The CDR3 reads CASSFGMSGEKLFF. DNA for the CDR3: TGCGCCAGCAGCTTTGGGATGAGCGGTGAAAAACTGTTTTTT.

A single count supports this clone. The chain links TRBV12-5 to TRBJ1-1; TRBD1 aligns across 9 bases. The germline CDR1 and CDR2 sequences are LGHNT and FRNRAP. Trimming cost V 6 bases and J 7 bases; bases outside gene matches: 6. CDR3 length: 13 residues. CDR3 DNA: TGTGCTAGTGGCCGGACAGGGGCGGGTGAAGCTTTCTTT. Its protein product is CASGRTGAGEAFF.

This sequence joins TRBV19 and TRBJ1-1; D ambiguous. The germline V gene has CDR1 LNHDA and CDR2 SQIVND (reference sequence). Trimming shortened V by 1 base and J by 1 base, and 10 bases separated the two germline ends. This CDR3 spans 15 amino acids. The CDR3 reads CASSIVAASNTEAFF. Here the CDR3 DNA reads TGTGCCAGTAGTATAGTCGCGGCCTCGAACACTGAAGCTTTCTTT.

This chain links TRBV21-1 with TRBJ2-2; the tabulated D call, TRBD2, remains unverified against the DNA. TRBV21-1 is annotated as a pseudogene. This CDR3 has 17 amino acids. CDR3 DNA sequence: TGTGCCAGCAGCCAAACGACCGGGAGCCCTTCGCCGGGGGAGCTGTTTTTT. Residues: CASSQTTGSPSPGELFF.

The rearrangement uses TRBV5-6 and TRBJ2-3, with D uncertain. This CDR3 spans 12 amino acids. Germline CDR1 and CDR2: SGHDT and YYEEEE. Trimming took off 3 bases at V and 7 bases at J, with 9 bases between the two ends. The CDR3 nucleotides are TGTGCCAGCAGCTCGACGGAGAATACGCAGTATTTT. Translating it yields CASSSTENTQYF.

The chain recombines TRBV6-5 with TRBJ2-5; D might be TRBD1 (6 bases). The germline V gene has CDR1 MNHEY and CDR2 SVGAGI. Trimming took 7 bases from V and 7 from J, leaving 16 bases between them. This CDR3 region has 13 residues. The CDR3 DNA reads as TGTGCCAGCACCCCCGGACAGTTAGGGACCCAGTACTTC. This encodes CASTPGQLGTQYF.

Here the CDR3 reads CASSLDSRMNEQYF. In nucleotides, the CDR3 is TGCGCCAGCAGCTTGGACAGCCGGATGAACGAGCAGTACTTC. The rearrangement joins TRBV5-1 to TRBJ2-7; unclear D gene. Germline V CDR1 and CDR2: SGHRS, YFSETQ. This CDR3 spans 14 amino acids. Trimming stripped 0 bases from V and 5 bases from J, with 12 bases between.

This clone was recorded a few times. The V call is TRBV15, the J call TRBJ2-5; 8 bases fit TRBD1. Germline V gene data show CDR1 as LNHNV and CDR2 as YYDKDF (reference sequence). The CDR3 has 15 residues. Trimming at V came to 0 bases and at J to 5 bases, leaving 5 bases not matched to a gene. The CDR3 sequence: CATSREQGAQETQYF. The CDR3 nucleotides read TGTGCCACCAGCAGAGAGCAGGGGGCTCAGGAGACCCAGTACTTC. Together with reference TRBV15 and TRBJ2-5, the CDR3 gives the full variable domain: DAMVIQNPRYQVTQFGKPVTLSCSQTLNHNVMYWYQQKSSQAPKLLFHYYDKDFNNEADTPDNFQSRRPNTSFCFLDIRSPGLGDTAMYLCATSREQGAQETQYFGPGTRLLVL.

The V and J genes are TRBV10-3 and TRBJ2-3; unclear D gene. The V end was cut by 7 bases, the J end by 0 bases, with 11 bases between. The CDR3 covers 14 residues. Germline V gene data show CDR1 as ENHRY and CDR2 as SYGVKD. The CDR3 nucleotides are TGTGCCATCAAGGCGGATCTGAGCACAGATACGCAGTATTTT. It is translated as CAIKADLSTDTQYF.

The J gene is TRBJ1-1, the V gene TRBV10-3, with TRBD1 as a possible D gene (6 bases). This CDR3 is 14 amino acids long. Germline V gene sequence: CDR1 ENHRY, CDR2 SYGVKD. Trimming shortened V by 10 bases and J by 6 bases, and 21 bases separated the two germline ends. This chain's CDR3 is CATHRDLGWSEAFF. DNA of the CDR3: TGTGCCACCCACAGGGACCTGGGTTGGTCTGAAGCTTTCTTT.